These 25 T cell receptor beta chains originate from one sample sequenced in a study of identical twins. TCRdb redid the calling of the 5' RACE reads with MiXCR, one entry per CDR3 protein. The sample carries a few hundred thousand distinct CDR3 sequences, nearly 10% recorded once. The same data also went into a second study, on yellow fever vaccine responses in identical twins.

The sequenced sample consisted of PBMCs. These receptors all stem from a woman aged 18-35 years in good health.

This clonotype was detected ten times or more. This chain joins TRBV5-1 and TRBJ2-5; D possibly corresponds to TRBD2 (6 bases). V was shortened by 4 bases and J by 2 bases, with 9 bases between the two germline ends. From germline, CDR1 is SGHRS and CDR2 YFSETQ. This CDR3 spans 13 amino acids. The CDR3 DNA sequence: TGCGCCAGCAGCGCGGGACTTCAAGAGACCCAGTACTTC. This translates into CASSAGLQETQYF.

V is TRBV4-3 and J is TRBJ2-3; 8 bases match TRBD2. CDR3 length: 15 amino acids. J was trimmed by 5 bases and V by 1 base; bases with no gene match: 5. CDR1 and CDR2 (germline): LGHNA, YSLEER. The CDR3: CASSQGAGAGDTQYF. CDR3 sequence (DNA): TGCGCCAGCAGCCAAGGAGCGGGGGCGGGAGATACGCAGTATTTT.

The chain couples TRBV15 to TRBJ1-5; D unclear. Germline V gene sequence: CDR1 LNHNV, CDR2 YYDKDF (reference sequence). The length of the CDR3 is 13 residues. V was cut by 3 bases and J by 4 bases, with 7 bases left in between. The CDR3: CATSSLANQPQHF. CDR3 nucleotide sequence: TGTGCCACCAGCAGTCTAGCTAATCAGCCCCAGCATTTT.

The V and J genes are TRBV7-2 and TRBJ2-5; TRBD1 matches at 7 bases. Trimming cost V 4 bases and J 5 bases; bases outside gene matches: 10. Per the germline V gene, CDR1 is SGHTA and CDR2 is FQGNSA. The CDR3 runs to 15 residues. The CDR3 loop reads CASSSVTGYRETQYF. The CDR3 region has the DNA TGTGCCAGCAGCTCCGTGACAGGGTATCGGGAGACCCAGTACTTC.

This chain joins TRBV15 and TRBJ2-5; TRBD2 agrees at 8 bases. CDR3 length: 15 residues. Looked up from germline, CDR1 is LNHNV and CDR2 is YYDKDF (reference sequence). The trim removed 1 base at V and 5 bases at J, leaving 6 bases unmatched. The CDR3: CATSRGRGGLETQYF. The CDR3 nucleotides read TGTGCCACCAGCAGAGGACGGGGGGGGCTGGAGACCCAGTACTTC. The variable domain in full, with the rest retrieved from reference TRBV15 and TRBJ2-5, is DAMVIQNPRYQVTQFGKPVTLSCSQTLNHNVMYWYQQKSSQAPKLLFHYYDKDFNNEADTPDNFQSRRPNTSFCFLDIRSPGLGDTAMYLCATSRGRGGLETQYFGPGTRLLVL.

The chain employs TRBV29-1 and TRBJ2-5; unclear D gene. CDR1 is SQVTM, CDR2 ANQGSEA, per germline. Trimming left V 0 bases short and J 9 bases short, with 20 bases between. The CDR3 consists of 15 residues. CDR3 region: CSVEDRRPEERAQYF. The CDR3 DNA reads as TGCAGCGTTGAAGATCGGCGCCCCGAAGAAAGGGCCCAGTACTTC.

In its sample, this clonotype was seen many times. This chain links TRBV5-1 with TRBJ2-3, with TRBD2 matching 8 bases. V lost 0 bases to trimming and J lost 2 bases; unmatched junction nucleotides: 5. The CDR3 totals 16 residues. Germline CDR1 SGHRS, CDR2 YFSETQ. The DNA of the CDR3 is TGCGCCAGCAGCTTGGAGCTGCGGGGGGACACAGATACGCAGTATTTT. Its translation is CASSLELRGDTDTQYF.

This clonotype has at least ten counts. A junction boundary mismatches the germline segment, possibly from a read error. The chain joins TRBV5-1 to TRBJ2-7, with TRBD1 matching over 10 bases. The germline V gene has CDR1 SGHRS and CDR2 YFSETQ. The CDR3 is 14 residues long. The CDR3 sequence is CASSWTGGSYEQYF. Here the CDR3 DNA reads TGTGCCAGCAGTTGGACAGGGGGCTCCTACGAGCAGTACTTC.

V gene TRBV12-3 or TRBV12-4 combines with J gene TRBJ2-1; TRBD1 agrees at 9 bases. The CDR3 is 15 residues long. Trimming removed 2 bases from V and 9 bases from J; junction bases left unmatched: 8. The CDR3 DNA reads TGTGCCAGCAGTTTATCCGGACAGGGGAGGGGTGAGCAGTTCTTC. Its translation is CASSLSGQGRGEQFF.

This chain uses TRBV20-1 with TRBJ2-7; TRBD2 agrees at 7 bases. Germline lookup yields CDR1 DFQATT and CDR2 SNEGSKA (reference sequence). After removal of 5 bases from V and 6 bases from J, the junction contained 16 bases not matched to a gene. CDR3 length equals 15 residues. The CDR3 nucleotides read TGCAGTGCTCTGCCGAATGACCTTCCGGGAGGCGAGCAGTACTTC. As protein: CSALPNDLPGGEQYF.

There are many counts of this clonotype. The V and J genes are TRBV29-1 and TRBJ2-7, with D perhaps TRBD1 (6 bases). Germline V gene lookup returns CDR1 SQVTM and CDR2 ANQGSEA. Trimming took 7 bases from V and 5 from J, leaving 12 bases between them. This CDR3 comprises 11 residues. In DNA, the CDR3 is TGCAGCGGGACAGAGAATAACGAGCAGTACTTC. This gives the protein CSGTENNEQYF.

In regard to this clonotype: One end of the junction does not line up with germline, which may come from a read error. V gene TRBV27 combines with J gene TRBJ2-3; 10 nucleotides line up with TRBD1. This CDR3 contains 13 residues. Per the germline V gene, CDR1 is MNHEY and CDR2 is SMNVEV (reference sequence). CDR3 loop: CGAGTGDTDRQYF. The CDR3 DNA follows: TGTGGCGCCGGGACAGGGGACACAGATAGGCAGTATTTT.

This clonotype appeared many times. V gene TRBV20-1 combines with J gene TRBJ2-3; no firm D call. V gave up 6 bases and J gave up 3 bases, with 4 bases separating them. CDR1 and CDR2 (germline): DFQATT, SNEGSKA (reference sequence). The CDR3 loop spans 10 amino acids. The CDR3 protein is CSAKTDTQYF. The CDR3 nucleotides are TGCAGTGCCAAAACAGATACGCAGTATTTT.

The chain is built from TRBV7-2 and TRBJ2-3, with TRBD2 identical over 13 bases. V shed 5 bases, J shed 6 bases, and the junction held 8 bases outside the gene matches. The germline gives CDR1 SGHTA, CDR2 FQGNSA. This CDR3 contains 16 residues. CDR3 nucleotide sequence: TGTGCCAGCAGCCTACTAGCGGGGGGGCCTGGGGATACGCAGTATTTT. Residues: CASSLLAGGPGDTQYF.

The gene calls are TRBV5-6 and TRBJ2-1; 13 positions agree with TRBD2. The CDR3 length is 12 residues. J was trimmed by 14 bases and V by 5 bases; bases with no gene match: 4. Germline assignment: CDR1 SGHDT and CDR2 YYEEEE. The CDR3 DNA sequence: TGTGCCAGCAGTTATGGACTAGCGGGAGAGTTCTTC. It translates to CASSYGLAGEFF.

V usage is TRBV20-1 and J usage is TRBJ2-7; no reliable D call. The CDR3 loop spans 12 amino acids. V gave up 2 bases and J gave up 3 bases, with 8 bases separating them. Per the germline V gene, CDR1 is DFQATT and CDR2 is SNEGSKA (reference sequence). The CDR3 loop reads CSARYSLYEQYF. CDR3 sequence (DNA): TGCAGTGCTAGATACAGCCTCTACGAGCAGTACTTC.

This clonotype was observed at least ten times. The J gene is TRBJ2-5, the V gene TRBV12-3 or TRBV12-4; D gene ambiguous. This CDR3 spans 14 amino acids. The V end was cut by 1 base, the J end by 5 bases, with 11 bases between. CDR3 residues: CASSLVATAETQYF. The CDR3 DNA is TGTGCCAGCAGTTTAGTGGCGACGGCGGAGACCCAGTACTTC.

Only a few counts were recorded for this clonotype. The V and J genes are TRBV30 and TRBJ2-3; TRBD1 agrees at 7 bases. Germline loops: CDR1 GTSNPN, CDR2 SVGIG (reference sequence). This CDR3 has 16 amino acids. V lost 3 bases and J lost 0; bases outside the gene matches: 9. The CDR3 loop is CAWRISGQISTDTQYF. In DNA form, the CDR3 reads TGTGCCTGGAGGATCTCGGGACAGATAAGCACAGATACGCAGTATTTT.

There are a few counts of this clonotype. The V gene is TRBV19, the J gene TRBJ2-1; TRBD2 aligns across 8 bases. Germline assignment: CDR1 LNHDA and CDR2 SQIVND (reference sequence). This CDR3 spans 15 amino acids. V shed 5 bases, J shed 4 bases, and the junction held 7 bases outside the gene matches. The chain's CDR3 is CASSAFLAGYNEQFF. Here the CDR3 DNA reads TGTGCCAGTAGTGCCTTTTTAGCGGGGTACAATGAGCAGTTCTTC.

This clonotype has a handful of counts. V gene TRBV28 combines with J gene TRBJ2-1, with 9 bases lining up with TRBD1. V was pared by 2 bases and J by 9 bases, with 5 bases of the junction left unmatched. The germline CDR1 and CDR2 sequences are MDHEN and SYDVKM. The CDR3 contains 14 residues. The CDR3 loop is CASSLTGTGSEQFF. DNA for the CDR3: TGTGCCAGCAGTTTAACTGGGACAGGGTCTGAGCAGTTCTTC.

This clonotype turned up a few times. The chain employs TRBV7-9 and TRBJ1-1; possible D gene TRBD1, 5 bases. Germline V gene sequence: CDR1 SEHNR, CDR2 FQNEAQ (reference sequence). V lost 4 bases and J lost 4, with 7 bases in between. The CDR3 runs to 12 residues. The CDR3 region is CASSSRVTEAFF. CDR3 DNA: TGTGCCAGCAGCTCCAGGGTCACTGAAGCTTTCTTT.

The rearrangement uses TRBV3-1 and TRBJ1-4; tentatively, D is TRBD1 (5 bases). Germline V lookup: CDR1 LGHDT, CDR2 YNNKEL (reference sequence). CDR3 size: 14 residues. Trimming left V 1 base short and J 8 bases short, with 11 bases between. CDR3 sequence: CASSQVGTVEKLFF. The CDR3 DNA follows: TGTGCCAGCAGCCAAGTAGGGACGGTGGAAAAACTGTTTTTT.

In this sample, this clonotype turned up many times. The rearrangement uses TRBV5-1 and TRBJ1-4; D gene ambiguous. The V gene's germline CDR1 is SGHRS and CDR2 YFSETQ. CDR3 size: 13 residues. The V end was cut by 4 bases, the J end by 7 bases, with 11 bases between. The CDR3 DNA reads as TGCGCCAGCAGCCCCGACGAATCTGAAAAACTGTTTTTT. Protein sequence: CASSPDESEKLFF.

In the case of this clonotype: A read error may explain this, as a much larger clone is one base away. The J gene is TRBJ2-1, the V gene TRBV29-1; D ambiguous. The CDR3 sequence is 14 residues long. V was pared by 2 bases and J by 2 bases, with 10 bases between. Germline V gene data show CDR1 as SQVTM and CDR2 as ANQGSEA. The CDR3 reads CSVEHGIPYNEQFF. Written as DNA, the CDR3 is TGCAGCGTTGAACACGGTATACCCTACAATGAGCAGTTCTTC.

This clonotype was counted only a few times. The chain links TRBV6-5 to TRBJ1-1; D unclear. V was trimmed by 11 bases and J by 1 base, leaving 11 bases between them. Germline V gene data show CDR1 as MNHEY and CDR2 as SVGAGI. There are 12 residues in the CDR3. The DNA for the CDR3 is TGTGCCTCCAAACCCGGGAACACTGAAGCTTTCTTT. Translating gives CASKPGNTEAFF.